Listed below are T cell receptor beta chains from one sample, sequenced in a study of long-term antiretroviral therapy in people with HIV. Method: immunoSEQ multiplex PCR; TCRdb's copy keeps in-frame clones and lacks some. There are 20,000 to 30,000 clones in the sample; about 86% occur only once, and 3.6% lies in the top ten. Sequencing was performed on unsorted PBMCs, taken 1.9 years after starting antiretroviral therapy. The receptor set was obtained from a woman aged 30 to 39 with HIV. Each CDR3 is given with its conserved first and last residue. A D gene is named only where the DNA matches it firmly. Some rows have no size entry. The others give once, few or many, or a class for an expanded clone.

j_call: TRBJ2-7
d_call: .
v_call: TRBV19
clone_size: .
cdr3_nt: TGTGCCAGTAGCCAGGGGGGGGCACCCTCCTACGAGCAGTACTTC
cdr3_aa: CASSQGGAPSYEQYF

j_call: TRBJ1-2
d_call: TRBD1
v_call: TRBV7-9
clone_size: .
cdr3_nt: TGTGCCAGCAGCATCGACAGGGAGAATGGCTACACCTTC
cdr3_aa: CASSIDRENGYTF

j_call: TRBJ2-1
d_call: TRBD1
v_call: TRBV27
clone_size: .
cdr3_nt: TGTGCCAGCAGTTTAGATGAGCCGGGACAGGGGGAGTTCTTC
cdr3_aa: CASSLDEPGQGEFF

j_call: TRBJ2-5
d_call: .
v_call: TRBV4-1
clone_size: .
cdr3_nt: TGCGCCAGCAGCCAAGCACGCAAAGATTGGCGCGCCGAGACCCAGTACTTC
cdr3_aa: CASSQARKDWRAETQYF

j_call: TRBJ2-7
d_call: .
v_call: TRBV14
clone_size: .
cdr3_nt: TGTGCCAGCAGCCCCAATCCGGGACGACACTACGAGCAGTACTTC
cdr3_aa: CASSPNPGRHYEQYF

j_call: TRBJ1-3
d_call: .
v_call: TRBV9
clone_size: .
cdr3_nt: TGTGCCAGCAGCCGCTCTGGAAACACCATATATTTT
cdr3_aa: CASSRSGNTIYF

j_call: TRBJ1-5
d_call: .
v_call: TRBV11-2
clone_size: .
cdr3_nt: TGTGCCAGCAGCTTTGGCATTAGCAATCAGCCCCAGCATTTT
cdr3_aa: CASSFGISNQPQHF

j_call: TRBJ1-2
d_call: .
v_call: TRBV30
clone_size: .
cdr3_nt: TGTGCCTGGGTACGACAGTCTGGGAACTATGGCTACACCTTC
cdr3_aa: CAWVRQSGNYGYTF

j_call: TRBJ1-6
d_call: .
v_call: TRBV7-8
clone_size: few
cdr3_nt: TGTGCCAGCAGCTCACAGGGATATAATTCACCCCTCCACTTT
cdr3_aa: CASSSQGYNSPLHF

j_call: TRBJ2-7
d_call: TRBD1
v_call: TRBV6-6
clone_size: .
cdr3_nt: TGTGCCAGCGTTGGACAGGGGTCCTACGAGCAGTACTTC
cdr3_aa: CASVGQGSYEQYF

j_call: TRBJ2-2
d_call: TRBD1
v_call: TRBV19
clone_size: .
cdr3_nt: TGTGCCAGTAGTGCCCACCCGGGACAGGGGGCCGTGGACGGGGAGCTGTTTTTT
cdr3_aa: CASSAHPGQGAVDGELFF

j_call: TRBJ2-3
d_call: TRBD2
v_call: TRBV7-6
clone_size: .
cdr3_nt: TGTGCCAGCAGCTTAAGAGCTAGCGGGGGAATGACTAGCACAGATACGCAGTATTTT
cdr3_aa: CASSLRASGGMTSTDTQYF

j_call: TRBJ1-2
d_call: .
v_call: TRBV7-8
clone_size: .
cdr3_nt: TGTGCCAGCACGAAACTTACGAACTATGGCTACACCTTC
cdr3_aa: CASTKLTNYGYTF

j_call: TRBJ1-2
d_call: .
v_call: TRBV19
clone_size: .
cdr3_nt: TGTGCCAGTAGTATCACACGGGGCTATGGCTACACCTTC
cdr3_aa: CASSITRGYGYTF